What follows are 31 T cell receptor beta chains derived from one specimen sequenced in a study of cytomegalovirus exposure and HLA in healthy donors. In the PCR, 60 Vbeta and 13 Jbeta primers were used. Using immunoSEQ multiplex PCR, the repertoire was profiled, and TCRdb retains in-frame clones only, with some absent. The sample contains fewer than 250,000 clones, 75% of which appear only once. The specimen sequenced was PBMCs. These TCRs come from a woman between 25 and 40 years old in good health and CMV-seronegative.

The chain combines TRBV30 with TRBJ2-1, with 8 bases aligning to TRBD2. Germline values: CDR1 GTSNPN, CDR2 SVGIG (reference sequence). This CDR3 is 15 amino acids long. J lost 4 bases, V lost 0 bases, and 5 bases had no gene match. The CDR3 here is CAWSVGREDYNEQFF. In DNA form, the CDR3 reads TGTGCCTGGAGTGTCGGGCGGGAGGATTACAATGAGCAGTTCTTC.

This chain connects TRBV5-1 to TRBJ2-2; no clear D gene. V lost 1 base to trimming and J lost 1 base, with 11 bases between them. The germline CDR1 and CDR2 sequences are SGHRS and YFSETQ. This CDR3 region has 16 residues. The CDR3, as DNA: TGCGCCAGCAGCTTGTTGTCGCCGGTGAACACCGGGGAGCTGTTTTTT. Residues: CASSLLSPVNTGELFF.

This clone was seen at least ten times. The chain links TRBV4-1 to TRBJ1-1, with D perhaps matching TRBD1 (6 bases). Per the germline V gene, CDR1 is MGHRA and CDR2 is YSYEKL. The V end was cut by 4 bases, the J end by 7 bases, with 16 bases between. CDR3 length equals 14 residues. The CDR3: CASSLTWTAGEAFF. The CDR3 coding sequence is TGCGCCAGCAGCCTCACCTGGACAGCCGGTGAAGCTTTCTTT.

Only a few counts were recorded for this clone. The genes are TRBV5-5 and TRBJ2-2; D not certain. Trimming stripped 5 bases from V and 7 bases from J, with 15 bases between. The CDR3 contains 14 residues. In germline, CDR1 is SGHKS, CDR2 YYEKEE (reference sequence). The CDR3 is CASSFPGSGGELFF. CDR3 nucleotides: TGTGCCAGCAGTTTTCCTGGGTCGGGCGGGGAGCTGTTTTTT.

The rearrangement uses TRBV6-6 and TRBJ2-7; possible D gene TRBD1, 5 bases. Germline lookup yields CDR1 MNHNY and CDR2 SVGAGI (reference sequence). The V and J ends lost 0 bases and 5 bases respectively, with 17 bases between them. CDR3 size: 16 residues. In nucleotides, the CDR3 is TGTGCCAGCAGTTACTCAGGCCCGACGGCCAGGGACGAGCAGTACTTC. Residues: CASSYSGPTARDEQYF.

The V and J genes are TRBV7-2 and TRBJ2-1; 8 bases map to TRBD2. Germline CDR1 SGHTA, CDR2 FQGNSA. The CDR3 loop spans 15 amino acids. Losses at the gene ends were 5 bases for V and 1 base for J; bases not matched to a gene: 4. CDR3 bases: TGTGCCAGCAGCAGTACTAGCGGATCCTACAATGAGCAGTTCTTC. It specifies CASSSTSGSYNEQFF. Combining the CDR3 with reference TRBV7-2 and TRBJ2-1 gives the whole variable domain GAGVSQSPSNKVTEKGKDVELRCDPISGHTALYWYRQSLGQGLEFLIYFQGNSAPDKSGLPSDRFSAERTGGSVSTLTIQRTQQEDSAVYLCASSSTSGSYNEQFFGPGTRLTVL.

The CDR3 DNA reads TGCGCCAGCAGCCCGAGTGGACAGGGCACGACACCCCTCCACTTT. Amino acid sequence: CASSPSGQGTTPLHF. This rearrangement joins TRBV5-1 to TRBJ1-6; 8 bases align to TRBD1. From germline, CDR1 is SGHRS and CDR2 YFSETQ. The CDR3 covers 15 residues. With 4 bases clipped from V and 11 bases from J, the junction kept 11 bases outside the gene matches.

The CDR3 region is CASITGDRGPSSGANVLTF. The CDR3 bases are TGCGCCAGCATCACGGGGGACAGGGGGCCAAGCTCTGGGGCCAACGTCCTGACTTTC. The rearrangement links TRBV5-1 to TRBJ2-6; 12 bases match TRBD1. Germline V gives CDR1 SGHRS, CDR2 YFSETQ. The V gene end was trimmed by 6 bases and the J gene end by 0 bases; junction bases not matched to a gene: 10. The CDR3 is 19 residues long.

The chain carries TRBV6-5 and TRBJ1-1; D is unresolved. Trimming took off 0 bases at V and 0 bases at J, with 8 bases between the two ends. Germline V CDR1 and CDR2: MNHEY, SVGAGI. This CDR3 is built from 15 residues. Written as DNA, the CDR3 is TGTGCCAGCAGTTACTCCACAGATATGAACACTGAAGCTTTCTTT. Encoded protein: CASSYSTDMNTEAFF.

The chain recombines TRBV7-9 with TRBJ2-1; 7 positions agree with TRBD2. The J segment lost 7 bases and the V segment lost 1 base, leaving 10 bases of the junction unmatched. Germline V gene sequence: CDR1 SEHNR, CDR2 FQNEAQ (reference sequence). CDR3 length: 16 residues. The CDR3 sequence is CASSLELAGPRNEQFF. Here the CDR3 DNA reads TGTGCCAGCAGCTTAGAATTAGCGGGCCCAAGGAATGAGCAGTTCTTC.

The sample holds a few counts of this clone. V usage is TRBV5-1 and J usage is TRBJ2-5; TRBD2 is a possible D gene (6 bases). Trimming took 3 bases from V and 4 from J, leaving 16 bases between them. The CDR3 has 15 amino acids. CDR1 is SGHRS and CDR2 is YFSETQ in the germline V gene. The CDR3 region has the DNA TGCGCCAGCAGCTATGAAGGGTGGGGAGGAGAGACCCAGTACTTC. Translated, it gives CASSYEGWGGETQYF.

V usage is TRBV4-1 and J usage is TRBJ1-2; 7 bases are a match to TRBD1. CDR1 and CDR2 (germline): MGHRA, YSYEKL. The CDR3 has 15 amino acids. Trimming removed 1 base from V and 8 bases from J; junction bases left unmatched: 10. Written as DNA, the CDR3 is TGCGCCAGCAGCCAAGCAACAGGGGCCCTACGAGGCTACACCTTC. It translates to CASSQATGALRGYTF.

This sequence joins TRBV30 and TRBJ2-3; D remains unclear. Trimming removed 0 bases from V and 2 bases from J, with 12 bases in between. The CDR3 sequence is 15 residues long. CDR1 is GTSNPN and CDR2 is SVGIG in the germline V gene (reference sequence). The CDR3 spells CAWSVGLGLTDTQYF. CDR3 nucleotides: TGTGCCTGGAGTGTAGGCCTAGGCCTCACAGATACGCAGTATTTT.

This chain joins TRBV5-8 and TRBJ2-1; D perhaps matches TRBD2 (6 bases). V was trimmed by 4 bases and J by 8 bases, leaving 22 bases between them. This CDR3 spans 16 amino acids. CDR1 and CDR2 (germline): SGHTS, YDEGEE. The CDR3 loop is CASSPRGKPKGDEQFF. CDR3 coding DNA: TGTGCCAGCAGCCCGCGGGGAAAACCTAAGGGCGATGAGCAGTTCTTC.

This clone has only a few counts. The chain employs TRBV27 and TRBJ2-1; 7 bases are a match to TRBD1. This CDR3 is 14 amino acids long. Losses at the gene ends were 4 bases for V and 6 bases for J; bases not matched to a gene: 6. Germline V gene sequence: CDR1 MNHEY, CDR2 SMNVEV (reference sequence). The CDR3 protein is CASSYGTESNEQFF. The CDR3 DNA sequence: TGTGCCAGCAGTTACGGGACAGAATCCAATGAGCAGTTCTTC.

This chain uses TRBV30 with TRBJ2-7; a weak D match, TRBD1 (6 bases). The CDR3 has 13 residues. Trimming shortened V by 0 bases and J by 7 bases, and 13 bases separated the two germline ends. Germline-derived CDR1 and CDR2 are GTSNPN and SVGIG (reference sequence). The CDR3 DNA reads TGTGCCTGGAGTGTAACTTTTGGACAGGAGCAGTACTTC. Protein sequence: CAWSVTFGQEQYF.

This clone is a singleton in its sample. The V and J genes are TRBV7-9 and TRBJ1-2; tentatively, D is TRBD1 (5 bases). Trimming took 1 base from V and 2 from J, leaving 14 bases between them. CDR3 length: 16 amino acids. Germline CDR1 reads SEHNR; CDR2 reads FQNEAQ (reference sequence). The CDR3 bases are TGTGCCAGCAGCTTAGGGTTGCTCAGGGAAAACTATGGCTACACCTTC. Translated, it gives CASSLGLLRENYGYTF. The whole variable domain, filled in from reference TRBV7-9 and TRBJ1-2, reads DTGVSQNPRHKITKRGQNVTFRCDPISEHNRLYWYRQTLGQGPEFLTYFQNEAQLEKSRLLSDRFSAERPKGSFSTLEIQRTEQGDSAMYLCASSLGLLRENYGYTFGSGTRLTVV.

The chain carries TRBV29-1 and TRBJ2-2; 7 bases are shared with TRBD2. The CDR3 spans 14 residues. Germline trimming cut 2 bases from V and 5 bases from J; bases unmatched to any gene: 5. Germline V CDR1 and CDR2: SQVTM, ANQGSEA. The CDR3 is CSVENREGTGELFF. The CDR3 DNA is TGCAGCGTTGAAAATAGGGAGGGTACCGGGGAGCTGTTTTTT.

There are many counts of this clone. This chain joins TRBV2 and TRBJ1-4; 9 positions agree with TRBD1. This CDR3 region has 12 residues. The germline V gene encodes CDR1 SNHLY and CDR2 FYNNEI. Trimming took 6 bases from V and 14 from J; bases not matched to a gene: 7. The CDR3 loop is CASRTGGVQLFF. The DNA of the CDR3 is TGTGCCAGCAGAACAGGGGGCGTTCAGCTGTTTTTT.

The V and J genes are TRBV19 and TRBJ2-3; D call uncertain. Looked up from germline, CDR1 is LNHDA and CDR2 is SQIVND (reference sequence). Trimming removed 8 bases from V and 2 bases from J, with 11 bases in between. This CDR3 spans 13 amino acids. CDR3 bases: TGTGCCAGTTACGGTCCCAACACAGATACGCAGTATTTT. It yields the protein CASYGPNTDTQYF.

Turning to this clone: The junction does not match germline at one end; this may be a read error. This chain joins TRBV7-7 and TRBJ2-1, with 9 nucleotides matching TRBD2. There are 15 residues in the CDR3. The germline V gene has CDR1 SSHAT and CDR2 FNYEAQ (reference sequence). CDR3 sequence (DNA): TGTGCTAGCAGCCAGGGACTAGCCGGATACAATGAGCAGTTCTTC. Protein product: CASSQGLAGYNEQFF.

The chain employs TRBV30 and TRBJ1-5; no clear D gene. V shed 5 bases and J shed 4 bases, with 15 bases lying between them. This CDR3 has 14 amino acids. In germline, CDR1 is GTSNPN, CDR2 SVGIG (reference sequence). CDR3 amino acids: CAWGYLTTNQPQHF. The CDR3 DNA sequence: TGTGCCTGGGGATACCTGACTACAAATCAGCCCCAGCATTTT.

The chain uses TRBV30 and TRBJ2-7; TRBD2 might be the D (5 bases). The CDR3 has 14 residues. With 3 bases removed from V and 3 bases from J, the gap between germline ends came to 15 bases. The V gene's germline CDR1 is GTSNPN and CDR2 SVGIG (reference sequence). CDR3 amino acids: CAWREGSSLYEQYF. CDR3 DNA sequence: TGTGCCTGGAGAGAGGGAAGTTCCCTCTACGAGCAGTACTTC.

The J gene is TRBJ1-1, the V gene TRBV15; D might be TRBD1 (6 bases). Trimming took off 6 bases at V and 3 bases at J, with 17 bases between the two ends. Germline V CDR1 and CDR2: LNHNV, YYDKDF (reference sequence). The CDR3 loop spans 15 amino acids. Here the CDR3 DNA reads TGTGCCACCAGGATCAACGAGGGGGGGCACACTGAAGCTTTCTTT. This codes for CATRINEGGHTEAFF.

In DNA, the CDR3 is TGCGCCAGCAGCGGGGCTAGCACAGATACGCAGTATTTT. Amino acids: CASSGASTDTQYF. This chain links TRBV5-1 with TRBJ2-3, with D perhaps TRBD1 (5 bases). The CDR3 runs to 13 residues. In germline, CDR1 is SGHRS, CDR2 YFSETQ. The germline V and J ends were trimmed by 4 bases and 0 bases, with 6 bases remaining between them.

The V and J genes are TRBV6-6 and TRBJ2-1, with TRBD2 matching over 7 bases. The ends lost 2 bases at V and 0 bases at J; junction bases unmatched: 1. In germline, CDR1 is MNHNY, CDR2 SVGAGI (reference sequence). There are 15 residues in the CDR3. The CDR3 DNA reads as TGTGCCAGCAGTTACGGGGGGGGCTCCTACAATGAGCAGTTCTTC. It codes for CASSYGGGSYNEQFF.

This clone was counted once. The V gene is TRBV27, the J gene TRBJ1-5; D perhaps matches TRBD1 (5 bases). Trimming pared 6 bases from V and 3 bases from J, leaving 15 bases between. The CDR3 sequence is 15 residues long. CDR1 is MNHEY and CDR2 is SMNVEV in the germline V gene (reference sequence). The DNA of the CDR3 is TGTGCCAGCAGATGGACGTCAGGGATCAATCAGCCCCAGCATTTT. Amino acid sequence: CASRWTSGINQPQHF.

This clone came up a few times. The V gene is TRBV18, the J gene TRBJ1-1, with TRBD1 matching 7 bases. The junction had 8 bases not matched to a gene; V was cut back by 4 bases and J by 3 bases. This CDR3 is 15 amino acids long. Per the germline V gene, CDR1 is KGHSH and CDR2 is LQKENI. The CDR3 sequence is CASSQTQGDDTEAFF. In DNA, the CDR3 is TGTGCCAGCTCACAGACTCAGGGGGACGACACTGAAGCTTTCTTT.

The genes are TRBV6-5 and TRBJ1-1; D not resolved. Germline CDR1 and CDR2: MNHEY and SVGAGI. The ends were cut back, 6 bases at V and 11 bases at J, with 13 bases in the middle. The CDR3 is made up of 11 amino acids. The CDR3: CASRDNGGAFF. For the CDR3, the DNA is TGTGCCAGCAGAGACAATGGAGGGGCTTTCTTT.

This clone was picked up one time. This rearrangement joins TRBV19 to TRBJ2-2; 9 bases agree with TRBD2. J gave up 1 base and V 6 bases, and 3 bases lay outside the gene matches. The germline V gene encodes CDR1 LNHDA and CDR2 SQIVND (reference sequence). The CDR3 loop spans 15 amino acids. For the CDR3, the DNA is TGTGCCAGTAGGAAAGCGGGAGGGAACACCGGGGAGCTGTTTTTT. This sequence encodes CASRKAGGNTGELFF.

V and J are TRBV28 and TRBJ2-7; D might be TRBD1 (6 bases). CDR1 is MDHEN, CDR2 SYDVKM, per germline. V lost 7 bases to trimming and J lost 4 bases, with 11 bases between them. The CDR3 length is 12 residues. The CDR3 DNA reads as TGTGCCAGCAATAGACAGGATTACGAGCAGTACTTC. The encoded protein is CASNRQDYEQYF.